These 23 T cell receptor beta chains originate from one sample sequenced in a study of immune characterization of retroperitoneal liposarcoma. MiXCR, run by TCRdb on the PCR reads, gives a single entry per CDR3 protein. The data show 15,000 or so distinct CDR3 sequences, with approximately 48% seen just once and more than 9% held by the top ten. Sequenced sample: tumor tissue. The receptors were sampled from a female donor with retroperitoneal liposarcoma.

V is TRBV6-1 and J is TRBJ2-4; D ambiguous. The last part of the DNA fits TRBJ2-1 better; the J call may be wrong. Germline CDR1 is MNHNS and CDR2 is SASEGT. The CDR3 has 13 residues. The chain's CDR3 is CASSPWVEDEQFF. The CDR3, as DNA: TGTGCCAGCAGCCCATGGGTGGAAGATGAGCAGTTCTTC.

The V call is TRBV11-3, the J call TRBJ1-1, with D perhaps matching TRBD1 (5 bases). With 4 bases removed from V and 1 base from J, the gap between germline ends came to 13 bases. The CDR3 runs 15 residues. Germline lookup yields CDR1 SGHNT and CDR2 YENEEA. CDR3 sequence: CASSSRVGTNTEAFF. In nucleotides, the CDR3 is TGTGCCAGCAGCTCTAGGGTTGGGACGAACACTGAAGCTTTCTTT.

The J gene is TRBJ2-1, the V gene TRBV12-3 or TRBV12-4; tentative D call: TRBD1 (5 bases). V lost 6 bases and J lost 8, with 23 bases in between. The length of the CDR3 is 16 residues. Here the CDR3 reads CASRTDSNFGMDEQFF. The CDR3 bases are TGTGCCAGCAGGACCGACAGTAACTTTGGGATGGATGAGCAGTTCTTC.

There are a few counts of this clonotype. This chain's CDR3 is CASSPEGAGASDTQYF. In nucleotides, the CDR3 is TGTGCCAGCAGCCCCGAAGGGGCGGGGGCCTCAGATACGCAGTATTTT. The chain recombines TRBV7-6 with TRBJ2-3; TRBD2 is a possible D gene (7 bases). This CDR3 contains 16 residues. CDR1 is SGHVS and CDR2 is FNYEAQ in the germline V gene. V lost 5 bases, J lost 4 bases, and 19 bases lay in between.

A word on this clonotype: This sequence may be a read error, since a much larger clone differs from it by one base. V usage is TRBV7-3 and J usage is TRBJ2-1; TRBD1 matches 8 bases. CDR1 and CDR2 (germline): SGHTA, FQGTGA. The CDR3 has 16 residues. DNA for the CDR3: TGTGCCAACAGCCCTAACCGGCATGGACAGGGTCGCGAGCAGTTCTTC. Translated: CANSPNRHGQGREQFF.

In this sample, this clonotype turned up many times. V usage is TRBV7-3 and J usage is TRBJ2-3; the D gene is possibly TRBD1 (5 bases). The CDR3 has 15 residues. Germline CDR1 reads SGHTA; CDR2 reads FQGTGA. V lost 3 bases and J lost 1, with 11 bases in between. The CDR3 DNA follows: TGTGCCAGCAGCTTTGACAGTGGGGGCACAGATACGCAGTATTTT. It is translated as CASSFDSGGTDTQYF. The full variable domain, in which reference TRBV7-3 and TRBJ2-3 provide the parts outside the CDR3, is GAGVSQTPSNKVTEKGKYVELRCDPISGHTALYWYRQSLGQGPEFLIYFQGTGAADDSGLPNDRFFAVRPEGSVSTLKIQRTERGDSAVYLCASSFDSGGTDTQYFGPGTRLTVL.

Concerning this clonotype itself: At one end, the junction sequence differs from germline, possibly due to a read error. The V call is TRBV28, the J call TRBJ2-1; 9 bases fit TRBD2. Germline assignment: CDR1 MDHEN and CDR2 SYDVKM. The CDR3 sequence is 14 residues long. CDR3 sequence: CASSLIAGGQAQYF. The CDR3 DNA reads as TGTGCCAGCAGTTTAATTGCGGGAGGGCAGGCCCAGTACTTT.

The rearrangement joins TRBV10-1 to TRBJ1-3; D uncertain. CDR1 WNHNN and CDR2 SYGVQD come from the germline V gene (reference sequence). The CDR3 has 14 amino acids. V gave up 3 bases and J gave up 0 bases, with 6 bases separating them. For the CDR3, the DNA is TGCGCCAGCAGTGAAAGGAGCTCTGGAAACACCATATATTTT. As protein: CASSERSSGNTIYF.

The chain has TRBV6-1 and TRBJ2-6, with 7 bases that match TRBD2. CDR1 is MNHNS and CDR2 is SASEGT in the germline V gene. There are 16 residues in the CDR3. Trimming removed 3 bases from V and 4 bases from J; junction bases left unmatched: 6. The DNA of the CDR3 is TGTGCCAGCAGTGAGGGGGGGATAAGCGGGGCCAACGTCCTGACTTTC. As protein: CASSEGGISGANVLTF.

A few counts support this clonotype. V gene TRBV12-5 combines with J gene TRBJ1-1; D call uncertain. The CDR3 contains 14 residues. V was trimmed by 1 base and J by 0 bases, leaving 6 bases between them. Germline-derived CDR1 and CDR2 are LGHNT and FRNRAP. CDR3 sequence (DNA): TGTGCTAGTGGTTTGGCCTACATGAACACTGAAGCTTTCTTT. This codes for CASGLAYMNTEAFF.

This chain links TRBV6-1 with TRBJ2-1, with 8 bases fitting TRBD2. The ends lost 8 bases at V and 7 bases at J; junction bases unmatched: 10. CDR3 size: 14 residues. Germline values: CDR1 MNHNS, CDR2 SASEGT. CDR3 residues: CASGISGGGNEQFF. CDR3 sequence (DNA): TGTGCCAGCGGAATTTCGGGGGGGGGTAATGAGCAGTTCTTC.

By its share, this clonotype is medium-sized. This rearrangement joins TRBV6-1 to TRBJ2-1, with 7 bases matching TRBD1. The assigned J gene may be wrong: the sequence end matches TRBJ2-7 better. CDR1 MNHNS and CDR2 SASEGT come from the germline V gene. This CDR3 has 13 residues. The CDR3 here is CASQRGQSYEQYF. The CDR3 DNA follows: TGTGCCAGCCAACGGGGACAGTCCTACGAGCAGTACTTC.

V gene TRBV6-1 combines with J gene TRBJ2-7; D assignment may be TRBD1 or TRBD2 (6 bases each). There are 15 residues in the CDR3. Germline assignment: CDR1 MNHNS and CDR2 SASEGT. Trimming removed 6 bases at V and 1 base at J, with 16 bases between. Written as DNA, the CDR3 is TGTGCCAGCAGGGAGGGGGGACGATGGTCCTACGAGCAGTACTTC. Translation gives CASREGGRWSYEQYF.

This clonotype has only one observation. The chain has TRBV6-8 and TRBJ2-4, with 12 bases fitting TRBD2. The V segment lost 0 bases and the J segment 13 bases; nucleotides outside the gene matches: 13. Germline V gives CDR1 MNHGY, CDR2 SAAAGT. The CDR3 consists of 17 residues. CDR3 in DNA: TGTGCCAGCAGTTACTCGACGACTAGCGGGAGTTACAATGAGCAGTACTTC. It encodes CASSYSTTSGSYNEQYF.

This clonotype has just one count. This chain links TRBV27 with TRBJ1-1; D is ambiguous. Deletions cut 6 bases from V and 7 bases from J, with 21 bases between. The length of the CDR3 is 15 residues. Germline V gene sequence: CDR1 MNHEY, CDR2 SMNVEV (reference sequence). In nucleotides, the CDR3 is TGTGCCAGCAGCCCGACGAGAGGGCTATTGAATGAAGCTTTCTTT. Its protein is CASSPTRGLLNEAFF.

The J gene is TRBJ2-5, the V gene TRBV10-2; 16 bases are a match to TRBD2. Per the germline V gene, CDR1 is WSHSY and CDR2 is SAAADI. V lost 6 bases to trimming and J lost 1 base; unmatched junction nucleotides: 5. This CDR3 has 17 residues. The CDR3: CASSGGLAGGFQETQYF. The DNA for the CDR3 is TGCGCCAGCAGCGGGGGACTAGCGGGGGGGTTCCAAGAGACCCAGTACTTC.

This chain uses TRBV7-8 with TRBJ2-5; TRBD2 matches at 10 bases. The last part of the DNA fits TRBJ2-1 better; the J call may be wrong. The CDR3 loop spans 17 amino acids. Per germline, CDR1 SGHVS and CDR2 FQNEAQ. The chain's CDR3 is CASSLDPSGSLLETQFF. CDR3 DNA: TGTGCCAGCAGCTTAGATCCTAGCGGGAGCCTACTAGAGACCCAGTTCTTC.

The rearrangement links TRBV12-5 to TRBJ2-3; D not certain. This CDR3 has 11 amino acids. Trimming took off 6 bases at V and 3 bases at J, with 4 bases between the two ends. CDR1 is LGHNT, CDR2 FRNRAP, per germline. CDR3 in DNA: TGTGCTAGTGGCCGGACAGATACGCAGTATTTT. Encoded protein: CASGRTDTQYF.

This clonotype was observed a handful of times. This chain links TRBV28 with TRBJ2-1, with 12 bases identical to TRBD1. CDR1 is MDHEN and CDR2 is SYDVKM in the germline V gene. After removal of 6 bases from V and 10 bases from J, the junction contained 10 bases not matched to a gene. The CDR3 consists of 15 residues. CDR3 nucleotides: TGTGCCAGCAGGGGAGGGGGACAGGGGGCAGGAGAGCAGTTCTTC. Its translation: CASRGGGQGAGEQFF. The complete variable domain, with remaining parts taken from reference TRBV28 and TRBJ2-1, reads DVKVTQSSRYLVKRTGEKVFLECVQDMDHENMFWYRQDPGLGLRLIYFSYDVKMKEKGDIPEGYSVSREKKERFSLILESASTNQTSMYLCASRGGGQGAGEQFFGPGTRLTVL.

V is TRBV10-2 and J is TRBJ2-1; D is perhaps TRBD2 (5 bases). Between the trimmed V and J ends, which lost 6 bases and 5 bases, there was a span of 11 bases. Germline loops: CDR1 WSHSY, CDR2 SAAADI. The CDR3 length is 13 residues. This CDR3 is CASSVAYHNEQFF. The DNA for the CDR3 is TGCGCCAGCAGCGTAGCGTACCACAATGAGCAGTTCTTC.

This chain links TRBV6-8 with TRBJ2-2; D unresolved. The CDR3 extends over 16 amino acids. V lost 8 bases, J lost 0 bases, and 16 bases lay in between. Germline assignment: CDR1 MNHGY and CDR2 SAAAGT. CDR3 residues: CASLGGKTSNTGELFF. The CDR3 bases are TGTGCCAGCCTCGGTGGCAAAACCTCGAACACCGGGGAGCTGTTTTTT.

About this clonotype itself: One junction end does not reproduce the germline sequence, and a read error may be involved. The chain combines TRBV7-8 with TRBJ2-1; 8 bases are a match to TRBD2. This CDR3 is 16 amino acids long. Germline CDR1 reads SGHVS; CDR2 reads FQNEAQ. The CDR3 region is CAGSVASGLAYNEQFF. CDR3 sequence (DNA): TGTGCCGGCAGCGTCGCTAGCGGGTTGGCCTACAATGAGCAGTTCTTC.

The chain carries TRBV6-1 and TRBJ2-1; TRBD1 agrees at 9 bases. The better agreement between TRBJ2-7 and the DNA end casts doubt on the J call. The CDR3 is made up of 15 amino acids. The V gene's germline CDR1 is MNHNS and CDR2 SASEGT. CDR3 sequence (DNA): TGTGCCAGCAGGATACAGGGGGCAACCTCCTACGAGCAGTACTTC. It is translated as CASRIQGATSYEQYF.